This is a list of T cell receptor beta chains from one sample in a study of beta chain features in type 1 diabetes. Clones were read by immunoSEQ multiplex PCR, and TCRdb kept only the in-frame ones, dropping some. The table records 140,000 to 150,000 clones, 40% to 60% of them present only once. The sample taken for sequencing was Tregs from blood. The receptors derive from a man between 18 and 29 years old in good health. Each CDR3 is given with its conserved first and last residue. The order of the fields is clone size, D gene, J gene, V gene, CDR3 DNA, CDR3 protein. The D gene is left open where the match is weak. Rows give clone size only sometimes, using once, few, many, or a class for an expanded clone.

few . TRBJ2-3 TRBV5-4 TGTGCCAGCAGCACAGACATGGCGTTCGATACAGATACGCAGTATTTT CASSTDMAFDTDTQYF
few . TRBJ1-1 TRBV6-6 TGTGCCAGTAAGAGGGTGAAGAACACTGAAGCTTTCTTT CASKRVKNTEAFF
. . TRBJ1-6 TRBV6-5 TGTGCCAGCAGTGACTCGGCCAGGGAATCACCCCTCCACTTT CASSDSARESPLHF
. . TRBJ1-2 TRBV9 TGTGCCAGCAGCGCACCTCCCGGGACACACTATGGCTACACCTTC CASSAPPGTHYGYTF
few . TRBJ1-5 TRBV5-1 TGCGCCAGCAGCTTGGGGTTCGCGGGGAATCAGCCCCAGCATTTT CASSLGFAGNQPQHF
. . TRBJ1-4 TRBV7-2 TGTGCCAGCAGCTTGGGAGTCACCGGAGGGCGTGAAAAACTGTTTTTT CASSLGVTGGREKLFF
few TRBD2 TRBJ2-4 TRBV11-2 TGTGCCAGCAGCTTGCGGGGGGAACTCGACATTCAGTACTTC CASSLRGELDIQYF
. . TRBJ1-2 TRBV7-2 TGTGCCAGCAGCGCAAGGGGGGGGCGAGACTATGGCTACACCTTC CASSARGGRDYGYTF
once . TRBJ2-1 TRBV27 TGTGCCAGCAGTTTTAGGGGGCGGGGGGTTAGCTACAATGAGCAGTTCTTC CASSFRGRGVSYNEQFF
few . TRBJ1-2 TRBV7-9 TGTGCCAGCAGCTTCGAGACAGTAAGCTATGGCTACACCTTC CASSFETVSYGYTF
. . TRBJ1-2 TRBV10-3 TGTGCCATCAGTGAGTCGAGGGGACTGCAAGCCTTC CAISESRGLQAF
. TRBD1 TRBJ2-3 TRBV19 TGTGCCAGTAGTACAGGGGGCGCCGGGGGAGATACGCAGTATTTT CASSTGGAGGDTQYF
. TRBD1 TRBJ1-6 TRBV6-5 TGTGCCAGCAGACGGACAGGGAATAATTCACCCCTCCACTTT CASRRTGNNSPLHF
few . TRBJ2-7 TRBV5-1 TGCGCCAGCAGCTTGGCCGGTACCTACGAGCAGTACTTC CASSLAGTYEQYF
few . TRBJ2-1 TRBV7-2 TGTGCCAGCACCCAACTTTTCAATGAGCAGTTCTTC CASTQLFNEQFF
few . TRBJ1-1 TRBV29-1 TGCAGCGTTAACTCGGTGAACACTGAAGCTTTCTTT CSVNSVNTEAFF
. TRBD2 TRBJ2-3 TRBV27 TGTGCCAGCAGTCCTAGCGGGGGGACAGATACGCAGTATTTT CASSPSGGTDTQYF
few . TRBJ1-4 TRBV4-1 TGCGCCAGCAGCCCCATACTCGGGGGGCGCAGTGAAAAACTGTTTTTT CASSPILGGRSEKLFF
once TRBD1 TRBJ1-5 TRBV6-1 TGTGCCAGCAGTGAGGGACAGGGGAGGGATCAGCCCCAGCATTTT CASSEGQGRDQPQHF
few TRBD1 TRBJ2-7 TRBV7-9 TGTGCCAGCAGAGAGGACAGGGGGCCGGGCGAGCAGTACTTC CASREDRGPGEQYF
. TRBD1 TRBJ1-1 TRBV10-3 TGTGCCATCAGCGACAGGGGGAACACTGAAGCTTTCTTT CAISDRGNTEAFF
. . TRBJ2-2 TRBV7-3 TGTGCCAGCAGCTCCTCGGGTTGGAGCGGGGAGCTGTTTTTT CASSSSGWSGELFF
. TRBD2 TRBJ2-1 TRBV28 TGTGCCAGCAGACTAGCGGGAGGGTTGTCTGAGCAGTTCTTC CASRLAGGLSEQFF
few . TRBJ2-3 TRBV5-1 TGCGCCAGCAGCTTGCGACAGCAAAGCACAGATACGCAGTATTTT CASSLRQQSTDTQYF
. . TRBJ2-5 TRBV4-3 TGCGCCAGCAGCCGCACAGGGTACACAGAGACCCAGTACTTC CASSRTGYTETQYF
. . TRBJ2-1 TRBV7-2 TGTGCCAGCAGCTTGAGGGATATCTCGTTCTTC CASSLRDISFF
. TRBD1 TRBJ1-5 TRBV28 TGTGCCAGCAGTGCCGGACAGGGGTACAATCAGCCCCAGCATTTT CASSAGQGYNQPQHF
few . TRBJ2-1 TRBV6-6 TGTGCCAGCATGAGGGCCGGCGGGCAGTTCTTC CASMRAGGQFF
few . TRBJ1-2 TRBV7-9 TGTGCCAGCAGCTTAATACTTGCGCATGGGAGTGGCTACACCTTC CASSLILAHGSGYTF
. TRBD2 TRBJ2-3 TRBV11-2 TGTGCCAGCAGCTTCGCCGGGGAGGGCACGCAGTATTTT CASSFAGEGTQYF
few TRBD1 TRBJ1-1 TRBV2 TGTGCCAGCAGACAAAATACCGGGACAGGGAGTGAAGCTTTCTTT CASRQNTGTGSEAFF
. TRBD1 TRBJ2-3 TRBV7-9 TGTGCCAGGTCAGACAGGGCTGAAACAGATACGCAGTATTTT CARSDRAETDTQYF
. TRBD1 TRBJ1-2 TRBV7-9 TGTGCCAGCAGCTTACAGGGGGCGCGGTATGGCTACACCTTC CASSLQGARYGYTF
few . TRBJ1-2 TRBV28 TGTGCCAGCAGTTTTCCAGGGCCCTATGGCTACACCTTC CASSFPGPYGYTF
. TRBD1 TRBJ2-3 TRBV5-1 TGCGCCAGCAGTTTCTCAGGGGGATCTAGCACAGATACGCAGTATTTT CASSFSGGSSTDTQYF
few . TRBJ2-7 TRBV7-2 TGTGCCAGCAGCAAGGGCCAAGGGGTAATCCCCTACGAGCAGTACTTC CASSKGQGVIPYEQYF
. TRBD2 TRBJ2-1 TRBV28 TGTGCCAGCAGTTCCAGACTAGCGGGAGGGGGCGATGAGCAGTTCTTC CASSSRLAGGGDEQFF
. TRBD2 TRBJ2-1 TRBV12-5 TGTGCTAGTGGTTTGGTACGAGTAGCGGGGGGCCCGACTAAATACAATGAGCAGTTCTTC CASGLVRVAGGPTKYNEQFF
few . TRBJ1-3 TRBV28 TGTGCCAGCAGTTTCGGCCCGGAGAGAGGAAACACCATATATTTT CASSFGPERGNTIYF
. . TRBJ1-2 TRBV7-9 TGTGCCAGCAGCTTATTAGGTCGAACAGGGCCTCCGGATGGCTACACCTTC CASSLLGRTGPPDGYTF
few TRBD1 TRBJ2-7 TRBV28 TGTGCCAGCAGCCCGGTACCTGGCAAGGGGGCTCGGTTACACGAGCAGTACTTC CASSPVPGKGARLHEQYF
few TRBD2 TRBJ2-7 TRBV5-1 TGCGCCAGCAGCTTGTCCCTCTCCGCTAGCGGGACATCCTACGAGCAGTACTTC CASSLSLSASGTSYEQYF
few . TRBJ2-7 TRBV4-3 TGCGCCAGCAGCCAAGAACAGGGCTACGAGCAGTACTTC CASSQEQGYEQYF
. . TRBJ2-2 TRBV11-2 TGTGCCAGCAGCTTTTGGACAACGATCACCGGGGAGCTGTTTTTT CASSFWTTITGELFF
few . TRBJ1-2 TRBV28 TGTGCCAGCAGTTTAGGAGGGGATGACTATGGCTACACCTTC CASSLGGDDYGYTF
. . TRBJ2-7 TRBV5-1 TGCGCCAGCAGCTTGGGACAGGTGGGCTACGAGCAGTACTTC CASSLGQVGYEQYF
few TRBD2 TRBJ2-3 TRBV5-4 TGTGCCAGCAGCTTAGCGGGAGCAGATACGCAGTATTTT CASSLAGADTQYF
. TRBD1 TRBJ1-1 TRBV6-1 TGTGCCAGCAGTGATACCTGGACAGGGATCTTTTCTGAAGCTTTCTTT CASSDTWTGIFSEAFF
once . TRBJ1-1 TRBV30 TGTGCCGGGGACTACGTAACTCCTGAAGCTTTCTTT CAGDYVTPEAFF
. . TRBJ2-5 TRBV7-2 TGTGCCAGCAGCTTAATCGGGGGGCCTGGGGGGACCCAGTACTTC CASSLIGGPGGTQYF
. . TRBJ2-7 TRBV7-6 TGTGCCAGCAGCTTATGGGTCAGGGGTTCGTACGAGCAGTACTTC CASSLWVRGSYEQYF
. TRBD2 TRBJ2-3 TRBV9 TGTGCCAGCAGCGTAGCCTTTAGCGGGAGAGGCACAGATACGCAGTATTTT CASSVAFSGRGTDTQYF
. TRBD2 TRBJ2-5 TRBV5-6 TGTGCCAGCAGCTCGGGACTAGCGGGAGAGACCCAGTACTTC CASSSGLAGETQYF